The 19 T cell receptor beta chains given below trace back to one sample, sequenced in a study of blood T cells in healthy people across ages. Primers used in a second PCR of roughly 7 to 12 cycles were a sample-barcoded 5' primer and a J-beta primer mix. TCRdb re-analysed the 5' RACE reads in MiXCR, keeping a single row per CDR3 protein. The sample holds approximately 2,000,000 distinct CDR3 sequences, 35% to 50% seen once. Source material: blood. These receptors were obtained from a human donor in good health.

The chain is built from TRBV12-3 or TRBV12-4 and TRBJ2-2, with 7 bases aligning to TRBD2. The CDR3 is made up of 16 amino acids. With V trimmed by 3 bases and J by 4 bases, 8 bases remained unmatched. The CDR3 region has the DNA TGTGCCAGCAGTTTTTGGAGAGCGGGGAGCACCGGGGAGCTGTTTTTT. Its translation: CASSFWRAGSTGELFF.

V gene TRBV6-2 or TRBV6-3 combines with J gene TRBJ2-7; 8 bases fit TRBD1. With the DNA end fitting TRBJ2-5 better, the J assignment may be wrong. Germline V gene sequence: CDR1 MNHEY, CDR2 SVGEGT. The CDR3 covers 15 residues. The CDR3 coding sequence is TGTGCCAGCAGTCCCGTTCGACAGGGGAGGGAGACCCAGTACTTC. It translates to CASSPVRQGRETQYF.

This chain connects TRBV7-3 to TRBJ2-5; 8 positions agree with TRBD2. CDR1 is SGHTA and CDR2 is FQGTGA in the germline V gene. Trimming cost V 1 base and J 4 bases; bases outside gene matches: 5. The CDR3 runs to 15 residues. The CDR3 loop is CASSLRAGVIETQYF. CDR3 coding DNA: TGTGCCAGCAGCTTAAGAGCGGGGGTGATAGAGACCCAGTACTTC.

CDR3 residues: CSAQGQAQPGNTIYF. The CDR3 nucleotides are TGCAGTGCCCAGGGCCAGGCTCAGCCTGGAAACACCATATATTTT. The chain joins TRBV20-1 to TRBJ1-3; possible D gene TRBD1, 5 bases. Germline lookup yields CDR1 DFQATT and CDR2 SNEGSKA (reference sequence). Trimming pared 6 bases from V and 2 bases from J, leaving 17 bases between. The CDR3 runs 15 residues.

The chain links TRBV6-2 or TRBV6-3 to TRBJ2-3; 9 nucleotides line up with TRBD1. CDR1 is MNHEY and CDR2 is SVGEGT in the germline V gene. CDR3 length: 15 residues. Losses at the gene ends were 6 bases for V and 3 bases for J; bases not matched to a gene: 7. CDR3 residues: CASRTPGQGTDTQYF. As DNA, the CDR3 is TGTGCCAGCAGGACCCCGGGACAGGGTACAGATACGCAGTATTTT.

The sample holds a few counts of this clonotype. DNA for the CDR3: TGTGCCAGCAGCTTAGCCCCAGGAGACGGTAGCAATCAGCCCCAGCATTTT. It specifies CASSLAPGDGSNQPQHF. The chain uses TRBV7-6 and TRBJ1-5; D is undetermined. Trimming took off 0 bases at V and 0 bases at J, with 12 bases between the two ends. CDR1 and CDR2 from the germline V gene are SGHVS and FNYEAQ. The CDR3 contains 17 residues. Full variable domain (remainder filled in from reference TRBV7-6 and TRBJ1-5): GAGVSQSPRYKVTKRGQDVALRCDPISGHVSLYWYRQALGQGPEFLTYFNYEAQQDKSGLPNDRFSAERPEGSISTLTIQRTEQRDSAMYRCASSLAPGDGSNQPQHFGDGTRLSIL.

The chain uses TRBV4-3 and TRBJ2-5; 9 bases align to TRBD2. With V trimmed by 0 bases and J by 5 bases, 4 bases remained unmatched. CDR1 LGHNA and CDR2 YSLEER come from the germline V gene. CDR3 length: 15 residues. CDR3 region: CASSQEAGGAETQYF. In nucleotides, the CDR3 is TGCGCCAGCAGCCAAGAGGCGGGGGGGGCGGAGACCCAGTACTTC.

The gene calls are TRBV7-6 and TRBJ2-5; 9 nucleotides line up with TRBD2. In germline, CDR1 is SGHVS, CDR2 FNYEAQ. V trimming: 3 bases; J trimming: 1 base; junction bases outside the gene matches: 6. This CDR3 has 16 amino acids. The CDR3 nucleotides are TGTGCCAGCAGCTTTCGCCCAGCGGGGGGCCAAGAGACCCAGTACTTC. It specifies CASSFRPAGGQETQYF.

The chain joins TRBV5-6 to TRBJ1-2; a possible D gene is TRBD1 (6 bases). The V end was cut by 4 bases, the J end by 9 bases, with 22 bases between. Germline CDR1 and CDR2: SGHDT and YYEEEE. This CDR3 region has 15 residues. The CDR3 sequence: CASSRDLGRGFRYTF. CDR3 DNA: TGTGCCAGCAGCCGGGATCTGGGCAGGGGATTCCGCTACACCTTC.

Here the CDR3 reads CASSSIPPPGTGGTDTQYF. The CDR3 DNA follows: TGTGCCAGCAGCTCTATCCCTCCTCCCGGGACAGGAGGCACAGATACGCAGTATTTT. This chain connects TRBV11-3 to TRBJ2-3; the match to TRBD1 covers 8 bases. V lost 4 bases to trimming and J lost 1 base; unmatched junction nucleotides: 16. The length of the CDR3 is 19 residues. The germline V gene has CDR1 SGHNT and CDR2 YENEEA.

The chain carries TRBV9 and TRBJ2-3; 8 bases fit TRBD1. The V segment lost 2 bases and the J segment 2 bases; nucleotides outside the gene matches: 7. CDR1 is SGDLS, CDR2 YYNGEE, per germline. There are 16 residues in the CDR3. The CDR3 nucleotides are TGTGCCAGCAGCGTTGGGACAGGAAGTTACACAGATACGCAGTATTTT. Its protein product is CASSVGTGSYTDTQYF.

The chain couples TRBV6-2 or TRBV6-3 to TRBJ2-1; perhaps TRBD1 as D (6 bases). The CDR3 spans 13 residues. Germline V gene lookup returns CDR1 MNHEY and CDR2 SVGEGT. Trimming removed 6 bases from V and 6 bases from J, with 12 bases in between. CDR3 bases: TGTGCCAGCAGAAACACAGGGACCAATGAGCAGTTCTTC. It translates to CASRNTGTNEQFF.

This chain uses TRBV7-9 with TRBJ2-7, with D perhaps being TRBD1 or TRBD2 (5 bases each). The CDR3 has 16 amino acids. V was cut by 5 bases and J by 2 bases, with 19 bases left in between. In germline, CDR1 is SEHNR, CDR2 FQNEAQ (reference sequence). CDR3 residues: CASSLEGRGGPYEQYF. CDR3 coding DNA: TGTGCCAGCAGCCTTGAGGGGCGAGGAGGACCCTACGAGCAGTACTTC.

The chain recombines TRBV4-1 with TRBJ1-1; D might be TRBD1 (6 bases). CDR3 length: 12 residues. The germline V gene encodes CDR1 MGHRA and CDR2 YSYEKL. With 3 bases removed from V and 8 bases from J, the gap between germline ends came to 10 bases. The CDR3: CASSHSGQEAFF. CDR3 nucleotides: TGCGCCAGCAGCCACTCCGGACAGGAAGCTTTCTTT.

A word on this clonotype: One end of the junction is discordant with germline, which a read error may explain. The gene calls are TRBV13 and TRBJ2-7; unclear D gene. The CDR3 is made up of 13 amino acids. Germline V gives CDR1 PRHDT, CDR2 FYEKMQ (reference sequence). CDR3 loop: CVSSLWPPYEQYF. CDR3 nucleotide sequence: TGTGTCAGCAGCTTATGGCCACCCTACGAGCAGTACTTC.

The chain uses TRBV7-2 and TRBJ2-1; 11 bases map to TRBD2. Germline CDR1 is SGHTA and CDR2 is FQGNSA. V was clipped by 5 bases and J by 10 bases; unmatched bases: 16. This CDR3 spans 17 amino acids. The CDR3 DNA sequence: TGTGCCAGCAGCCCGCAACCCCCGACTAGCGGGGCTGGAGAGCAGTTCTTC. It yields the protein CASSPQPPTSGAGEQFF.

The V call is TRBV20-1, the J call TRBJ2-7; TRBD1 is a possible D gene (5 bases). From germline, CDR1 is DFQATT and CDR2 SNEGSKA (reference sequence). The CDR3 runs 14 residues. The V and J ends lost 0 bases and 6 bases respectively, with 15 bases between them. As DNA, the CDR3 is TGCAGTGCTAGAGATCCCGCAGGGATAGGCGAGCAGTACTTC. Protein: CSARDPAGIGEQYF.

This clonotype showed up just a few times. The chain carries TRBV9 and TRBJ2-5, with 15 bases fitting TRBD2. After removal of 4 bases from V and 5 bases from J, the junction contained 6 bases not matched to a gene. The CDR3 has 16 amino acids. CDR1 is SGDLS and CDR2 is YYNGEE in the germline V gene. The CDR3 bases are TGTGCCAGCAGCCCCGATGGACTAGCGGGAGGGGAGACCCAGTACTTC. Its protein product is CASSPDGLAGGETQYF.

The table lists this clonotype with a few counts. The chain carries TRBV20-1 and TRBJ2-7, with 9 nucleotides matching TRBD1. Germline CDR1 is DFQATT and CDR2 is SNEGSKA (reference sequence). Trimming removed 5 bases from V and 2 bases from J; junction bases left unmatched: 7. This CDR3 has 14 amino acids. The CDR3 spells CSAHPGQGAYEQYF. CDR3 nucleotides: TGCAGTGCTCATCCGGGACAGGGAGCCTACGAGCAGTACTTC.